These 18 T cell receptor beta chains share one sample of origin, sequenced in a study of CXCR3-negative and CXCR3-positive naive CD8 T cells. Study-wide results and caveats: CXCR3-negative naive cells had less hydrophobic TRB CDR3s than did CXCR3-positive naive cells.

UMI-labeled TRB cDNA libraries were prepared by 5' RACE. TCRdb re-called the 5' RACE reads and shows each CDR3 protein once, DNA omitted. The listing contains some 120,000 distinct CDR3 sequences. These receptors are not linked to any known antigen. Sequenced: naive CXCR3+ CD8+ T cells from blood. Indicated subset: CD45RO-CCR7+CD27+CD95- naive CD8+ T cells expressing CXCR3 (TNR3+). The source is a human donor in good health. Some clones in this sample may be carry-over from other donors' samples.

This chain connects TRBV7-2 to TRBJ2-5. Germline V gene sequence: CDR1 SGHTA, CDR2 FQGNSA. The CDR3 has 17 residues. The CDR3 sequence is CASSSPVAPTIQETQYF.

The chain is built from TRBV7-6 and TRBJ2-7; the D call of TRBD1 rests on TCRdb alone, since no DNA is present to check it. The CDR3 has 14 amino acids. From germline, CDR1 is SGHVS and CDR2 FNYEAQ. The CDR3 sequence is CASSPSDRNYEQYF. Supplemented by reference TRBV7-6 and TRBJ2-7, the full variable domain reads GAGVSQSPRYKVTKRGQDVALRCDPISGHVSLYWYRQALGQGPEFLTYFNYEAQQDKSGLPNDRFSAERPEGSISTLTIQRTEQRDSAMYRCASSPSDRNYEQYFGPGTRLTVT.

V usage is TRBV7-9 and J usage is TRBJ2-7. This CDR3 spans 11 amino acids. The germline V gene encodes CDR1 SEHNR and CDR2 FQNEAQ (reference sequence). The CDR3: CASSSYYEQYF.

V and J are TRBV7-2 and TRBJ2-1; lacking DNA, the TRBD2 call made by TCRdb goes unchecked. This CDR3 spans 14 amino acids. The germline CDR1 and CDR2 sequences are SGHTA and FQGNSA. The CDR3 region is CASSPSTEYNEQFF.

The rearrangement uses TRBV13 and TRBJ1-5; the D gene TCRdb calls, TRBD1, cannot be checked with no DNA. In germline, CDR1 is PRHDT, CDR2 FYEKMQ (reference sequence). The CDR3 runs 15 residues. CDR3 in amino acids: CASSQGGRGEISQHF.

The CDR3 protein is CASSLVLREGAGELFF. This sequence joins TRBV7-8 and TRBJ2-2; TCRdb calls TRBD2, which cannot be checked without DNA. CDR1 and CDR2 from the germline V gene are SGHVS and FQNEAQ. The length of the CDR3 is 16 residues.

The chain combines TRBV2 with TRBJ1-1; TCRdb outputs TRBD1, but without DNA this stays unchecked. Germline CDR1 is SNHLY and CDR2 is FYNNEI. The CDR3 consists of 15 residues. The CDR3 here is CASARQDSVNTEAFF.

V gene TRBV25-1 combines with J gene TRBJ2-5. Germline assignment: CDR1 MGHDK and CDR2 SYGVNS. This CDR3 contains 15 residues. CDR3 sequence reads: CASSEDPRDIETQYF.

This rearrangement joins TRBV12-3 or TRBV12-4 to TRBJ1-1; TCRdb's D call of TRBD1 is untestable without DNA. CDR3 length: 16 residues. The CDR3 spells CASSSLGTGGIAEAFF.

The rearrangement joins TRBV25-1 to TRBJ2-2; the TCRdb call, TRBD1, lacks DNA for checking. Per germline, CDR1 MGHDK and CDR2 SYGVNS. The CDR3 consists of 16 residues. CDR3 loop: CASSGLGEPNTGELFF.

This chain links TRBV3-1 with TRBJ1-1; TCRdb's D gene call, TRBD1, goes unchecked for lack of DNA. This CDR3 comprises 18 residues. From germline, CDR1 is LGHDT and CDR2 YNNKEL (reference sequence). The CDR3 protein is CASSQVGGAPSWNTEAFF.

The rearrangement joins TRBV10-3 to TRBJ2-5. Germline loops: CDR1 ENHRY, CDR2 SYGVKD. The CDR3 sequence is 11 residues long. The CDR3 reads CAISDRETQYF.

The genes are TRBV28 and TRBJ1-5. The CDR3 loop spans 14 amino acids. Per the germline V gene, CDR1 is MDHEN and CDR2 is SYDVKM. CDR3 sequence: CASPQRPQGQPQHF. The whole variable domain, remainder taken from reference TRBV28 and TRBJ1-5, is DVKVTQSSRYLVKRTGEKVFLECVQDMDHENMFWYRQDPGLGLRLIYFSYDVKMKEKGDIPEGYSVSREKKERFSLILESASTNQTSMYLCASPQRPQGQPQHFGDGTRLSIL.

The CDR3 sequence: CASSVMGGPPYEQYF. This chain connects TRBV9 to TRBJ2-7; TCRdb gives TRBD1 as the D gene, but with no DNA this cannot be confirmed. The CDR3 totals 15 residues. In germline, CDR1 is SGDLS, CDR2 YYNGEE. The variable domain in full, completed from reference TRBV9 and TRBJ2-7, reads DSGVTQTPKHLITATGQRVTLRCSPRSGDLSVYWYQQSLDQGLQFLIQYYNGEERAKGNILERFSAQQFPDLHSELNLSSLELGDSALYFCASSVMGGPPYEQYFGPGTRLTVT.

The chain couples TRBV29-1 to TRBJ2-7. CDR1 is SQVTM and CDR2 is ANQGSEA in the germline V gene. The CDR3 has 11 amino acids. The CDR3 sequence is CSADLGYEQYF.

The CDR3 sequence is CASSSSNREHEQFF. The genes are TRBV7-9 and TRBJ2-1; with no DNA, the TCRdb D assignment of TRBD1 cannot be verified. This CDR3 spans 14 amino acids. Germline values: CDR1 SEHNR, CDR2 FQNEAQ (reference sequence).

This rearrangement joins TRBV2 to TRBJ2-7; lacking DNA, the TRBD1 call made by TCRdb goes unchecked. This CDR3 comprises 16 residues. Germline lookup yields CDR1 SNHLY and CDR2 FYNNEI. The CDR3 sequence is CASSEALRQGKGQQYF.

V is TRBV28 and J is TRBJ2-3; TCRdb selects TRBD1, and the lack of DNA leaves this call unchecked. Looked up from germline, CDR1 is MDHEN and CDR2 is SYDVKM. CDR3 length: 16 residues. The CDR3 loop is CASSALRDTLTDTQYF.